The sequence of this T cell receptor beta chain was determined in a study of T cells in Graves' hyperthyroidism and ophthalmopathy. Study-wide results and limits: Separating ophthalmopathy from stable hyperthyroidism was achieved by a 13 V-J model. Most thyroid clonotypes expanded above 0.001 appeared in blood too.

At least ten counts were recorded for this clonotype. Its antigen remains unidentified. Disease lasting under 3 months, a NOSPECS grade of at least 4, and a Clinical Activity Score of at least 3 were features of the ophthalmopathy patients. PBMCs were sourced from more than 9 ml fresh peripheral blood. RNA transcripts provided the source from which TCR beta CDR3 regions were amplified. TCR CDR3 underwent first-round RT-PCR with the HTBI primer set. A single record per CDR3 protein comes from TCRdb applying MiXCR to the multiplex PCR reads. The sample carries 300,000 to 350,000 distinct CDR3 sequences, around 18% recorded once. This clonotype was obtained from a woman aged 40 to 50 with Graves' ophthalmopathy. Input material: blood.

The CDR3 DNA reads TGTGCCAGCAGTTTGGTTAAGGGAGCCGGAAACACCATATATTTT. Translation: CASSLVKGAGNTIYF. V gene TRBV6-5 combines with J gene TRBJ1-3; D gene unclear. CDR1 and CDR2 from the germline V gene are MNHEY and SVGAGI. V was trimmed by 4 bases and J by 4 bases, leaving 14 bases between them. The length of the CDR3 is 15 residues.